The 29 T cell receptor beta chains in this list originate from one sample, sequenced in a study of blood T cell repertoires in COVID-19. The repertoire was sequenced with immunoSEQ multiplex PCR; TCRdb's copy has only in-frame clones and lacks some. The sample lists 70,000 to 85,000 clones; about 85% were seen once. The sequenced sample consisted of peripheral blood. The receptors stem from a human donor in a cohort sampled during active COVID-19.

The V and J genes are TRBV6-5 and TRBJ1-2, with 11 positions matching TRBD1. Per the germline V gene, CDR1 is MNHEY and CDR2 is SVGAGI. The CDR3 consists of 15 residues. V shed 2 bases, J shed 9 bases, and the junction held 8 bases outside the gene matches. This chain's CDR3 is CASSYPLRTGGSYTF. CDR3 in DNA: TGTGCCAGCAGTTACCCTTTAAGGACAGGGGGCAGCTACACCTTC.

A remark on this clone: The junction departs from germline at one end; a sequencing error may be responsible. The chain uses TRBV6-1 and TRBJ2-4, with TRBD1 identical over 9 bases. The CDR3 is 13 amino acids. CDR1 is MNHNS and CDR2 is SASEGT in the germline V gene. The CDR3 loop reads CASSERGQGPGGF. DNA for the CDR3: TGTGCCAGCAGTGAAAGGGGACAGGGCCCAGGAGGGTTC.

The V call is TRBV5-4, the J call TRBJ2-5, with 11 bases lining up with TRBD2. CDR3 length equals 17 residues. Germline trimming cut 2 bases from V and 1 base from J; bases unmatched to any gene: 7. Germline-derived CDR1 and CDR2 are SGHNT and YYREEE (reference sequence). The CDR3 coding sequence is TGTGCCAGCAGCTTCCCACCCGGGACTAGCGGCCAAGAGACCCAGTACTTC. It specifies CASSFPPGTSGQETQYF.

This clone was seen only a few times. The chain carries TRBV9 and TRBJ1-2, with 8 bases aligning to TRBD1. From germline, CDR1 is SGDLS and CDR2 YYNGEE. CDR3 size: 15 residues. V dropped 2 bases and J dropped 1; count of bases not matched to a gene: 4. In DNA, the CDR3 is TGTGCCAGCAGCGTCGGGACAGGAGTTAACTATGGCTACACCTTC. Encoded protein: CASSVGTGVNYGYTF.

The genes are TRBV6-5 and TRBJ1-5; D remains unclear. Germline CDR1 MNHEY, CDR2 SVGAGI. The CDR3 extends over 14 amino acids. Trimming left V 6 bases short and J 0 bases short, with 9 bases between. This CDR3 reads CASSPTDSNQPQHF. The DNA for the CDR3 is TGTGCCAGCAGCCCCACAGATAGCAATCAGCCCCAGCATTTT.

This chain uses TRBV19 with TRBJ1-1, with D hard to call. Between the trimmed V and J ends, which lost 9 bases and 6 bases, there was a span of 14 bases. This CDR3 region has 12 residues. Per germline, CDR1 LNHDA and CDR2 SQIVND (reference sequence). The CDR3 sequence is CASMTEFAEAFF. CDR3 sequence (DNA): TGTGCCAGCATGACGGAGTTCGCTGAAGCTTTCTTT. Together with reference TRBV19 and TRBJ1-1, the CDR3 gives the full variable domain: DGGITQSPKYLFRKEGQNVTLSCEQNLNHDAMYWYRQDPGQGLRLIYYSQIVNDFQKGDIAEGYSVSREKKESFPLTVTSAQKNPTAFYLCASMTEFAEAFFGQGTRLTVV.

In the case of this clone: Other DNA sequences in this specimen translate into the identical CDR3. This rearrangement joins TRBV12-3 or TRBV12-4 to TRBJ2-5, with a weak D call TRBD1 (5 bases). CDR3 size: 13 residues. Trimming stripped 2 bases from V and 5 bases from J, with 9 bases between. In nucleotides, the CDR3 is TGTGCCAGCAGTTTAAGGGGTCGGGAGACCCAGTACTTC. Protein product: CASSLRGRETQYF.

J is TRBJ1-6 and V is TRBV5-4; D may be TRBD1 (5 bases). Trimming shortened V by 2 bases and J by 10 bases, and 7 bases separated the two germline ends. CDR1 and CDR2 from the germline V gene are SGHNT and YYREEE (reference sequence). This CDR3 spans 12 amino acids. The CDR3 reads CASSFRGSPLHF. Here the CDR3 DNA reads TGTGCCAGCAGCTTTAGGGGCTCACCCCTCCACTTT.

This clone appeared once. The CDR3 loop is CAFKDRANTEAFF. DNA for the CDR3: TGTGCCTTCAAGGACAGGGCTAACACTGAAGCTTTCTTT. The chain links TRBV15 to TRBJ1-1, with 8 bases aligning to TRBD1. From germline, CDR1 is LNHNV and CDR2 YYDKDF (reference sequence). V lost 11 bases and J lost 2; bases outside the gene matches: 7. The CDR3 is 13 amino acids.

The rearrangement links TRBV3-1 (or the pseudogene TRBV3-2) to TRBJ2-3; D ambiguous. V was trimmed by 1 base and J by 0 bases, leaving 5 bases between them. Germline CDR1 is LGHDT and CDR2 is YNNKEL (reference sequence). This CDR3 spans 14 amino acids. The CDR3 sequence: CASSQGGSTDTQYF. The CDR3, as DNA: TGTGCCAGCAGCCAAGGAGGCAGCACAGATACGCAGTATTTT.

The V and J genes are TRBV7-2 and TRBJ1-2, with D unresolved. V lost 4 bases and J 5 bases, leaving 14 bases between the germline ends. Germline V CDR1 and CDR2: SGHTA, FQGNSA. This CDR3 spans 14 amino acids. The CDR3 loop reads CASSSTPLDYGYTF. CDR3 nucleotide sequence: TGTGCCAGCAGCTCTACCCCCCTTGATTATGGCTACACCTTC.

This clone was counted between two and nine times. The chain links TRBV5-1 to TRBJ2-4, with D maybe TRBD1 (5 bases). Germline V gene sequence: CDR1 SGHRS, CDR2 YFSETQ. The CDR3 is 14 amino acids. Trimming pared 4 bases from V and 3 bases from J, leaving 11 bases between. The CDR3 coding sequence is TGCGCCAGCAGCACCGACAGTTTCAAAAACATTCAGTACTTC. Its translation: CASSTDSFKNIQYF.

The J gene is TRBJ2-5, the V gene TRBV5-1; perhaps TRBD1 as D (5 bases). Germline values: CDR1 SGHRS, CDR2 YFSETQ. Trimming cost V 0 bases and J 5 bases, with 5 bases left between them. CDR3 length: 12 amino acids. This CDR3 reads CASSLEGETQYF. The CDR3 DNA follows: TGCGCCAGCAGCTTGGAGGGGGAGACCCAGTACTTC.

V usage is TRBV28 and J usage is TRBJ1-6, with a tentative D call TRBD1 (6 bases). The germline V gene encodes CDR1 MDHEN and CDR2 SYDVKM. There are 15 residues in the CDR3. V was trimmed by 6 bases and J by 9 bases, leaving 18 bases between them. This chain's CDR3 is CASSWISGVGSPLHF. CDR3 bases: TGTGCCAGCAGCTGGATCTCAGGGGTGGGTTCACCCCTCCACTTT.

The V call is TRBV7-3, the J call TRBJ2-1, with D uncertain. Trimming stripped 2 bases from V and 8 bases from J, with 7 bases between. Germline values: CDR1 SGHTA, CDR2 FQGTGA. There are 12 residues in the CDR3. Here the CDR3 reads CASSLLGDEQFF. CDR3 DNA sequence: TGTGCCAGCAGCTTATTGGGCGATGAGCAGTTCTTC.

This chain joins TRBV28 and TRBJ1-1; TRBD1 aligns across 8 bases. Unmatched junction bases numbered 10, after V lost 4 bases and J lost 6 bases. The CDR3 runs to 15 residues. Germline V gene lookup returns CDR1 MDHEN and CDR2 SYDVKM. CDR3 coding DNA: TGTGCCAGCAGTTCTATTAGGGGGACAGGCGCTGAAGCTTTCTTT. This encodes CASSSIRGTGAEAFF. Looking up the rest from reference TRBV28 and TRBJ1-1 gives the full variable domain: DVKVTQSSRYLVKRTGEKVFLECVQDMDHENMFWYRQDPGLGLRLIYFSYDVKMKEKGDIPEGYSVSREKKERFSLILESASTNQTSMYLCASSSIRGTGAEAFFGQGTRLTVV.

CDR3 loop: CASSLGQGDEETQYF. CDR3 nucleotide sequence: TGTGCCAGCAGCTTGGGACAGGGTGACGAAGAGACCCAGTACTTC. This chain uses TRBV11-3 with TRBJ2-5; 9 nucleotides align to TRBD1. V lost 3 bases and J lost 3; bases outside the gene matches: 5. Germline V gene sequence: CDR1 SGHNT, CDR2 YENEEA. There are 15 residues in the CDR3.

CDR3: CASRGSQGTVNTEAFF. CDR3 nucleotides: TGTGCCAGCAGGGGGTCGCAAGGGACTGTGAACACTGAAGCTTTCTTT. The V call is TRBV2, the J call TRBJ1-1, with D possibly TRBD1 on 5 matching bases. The V end was cut by 6 bases, the J end by 0 bases, with 17 bases between. The germline V gene has CDR1 SNHLY and CDR2 FYNNEI. The CDR3 is 16 residues long.

The rearrangement uses TRBV24-1 and TRBJ2-1, with 9 bases matching TRBD1. The CDR3 runs to 11 residues. Germline lookup yields CDR1 KGHDR and CDR2 SFDVKD. Trimming took 5 bases from V and 14 from J; bases not matched to a gene: 3. The CDR3 protein is CATSGTGEKFF. The CDR3, as DNA: TGTGCCACCAGTGGGACAGGGGAAAAGTTCTTC.

This sequence joins TRBV27 and TRBJ2-3, with 9 bases matching TRBD2. Germline V gives CDR1 MNHEY, CDR2 SMNVEV (reference sequence). The CDR3 sequence is 18 residues long. V trimming: 5 bases; J trimming: 3 bases; junction bases outside the gene matches: 15. The CDR3: CASSLLRVSGSGTDTQYF. The CDR3 nucleotides are TGTGCCAGCAGTCTACTTCGTGTTAGCGGGAGTGGGACAGATACGCAGTATTTT.

This clone was picked up one time. This chain uses TRBV9 with TRBJ1-2; weak D call: TRBD1 (5 bases). The CDR3 runs to 13 residues. The V end was cut by 0 bases, the J end by 8 bases, with 11 bases between. CDR1 is SGDLS and CDR2 is YYNGEE in the germline V gene. CDR3 coding DNA: TGTGCCAGCAGCGTAGGGGGGGGACTCGGCTACACCTTC. This codes for CASSVGGGLGYTF.

This chain uses TRBV19 with TRBJ2-1; the match to TRBD2 covers 10 bases. CDR1 LNHDA and CDR2 SQIVND come from the germline V gene (reference sequence). The CDR3 spans 19 residues. V dropped 4 bases and J dropped 0; count of bases not matched to a gene: 12. The chain's CDR3 is CASSTSTSGYTNSYNEQFF. For the CDR3, the DNA is TGTGCCAGTAGTACTTCGACTAGCGGGTATACGAACTCCTACAATGAGCAGTTCTTC. Full variable domain (rest looked up from reference TRBV19 and TRBJ2-1): DGGITQSPKYLFRKEGQNVTLSCEQNLNHDAMYWYRQDPGQGLRLIYYSQIVNDFQKGDIAEGYSVSREKKESFPLTVTSAQKNPTAFYLCASSTSTSGYTNSYNEQFFGPGTRLTVL.

This clone has only a few counts. The V and J genes are TRBV24-1 and TRBJ2-3; D is possibly TRBD2 (5 bases). Trimming pared 3 bases from V and 2 bases from J, leaving 11 bases between. This CDR3 comprises 15 residues. CDR1 and CDR2 from the germline V gene are KGHDR and SFDVKD. This CDR3 is CATSDRTGITDTQYF. In DNA form, the CDR3 reads TGTGCCACCAGTGATCGGACGGGGATCACAGATACGCAGTATTTT.

The sample holds one count of this clone. The chain employs TRBV11-3 and TRBJ2-2; 10 bases line up with TRBD2. Per the germline V gene, CDR1 is SGHNT and CDR2 is YENEEA. V trimming: 3 bases; J trimming: 5 bases; junction bases outside the gene matches: 6. The CDR3 spans 16 residues. The CDR3 here is CASSFLAGVGTGELFF. CDR3 DNA: TGTGCCAGCAGCTTTCTAGCGGGAGTGGGGACCGGGGAGCTGTTTTTT.

This chain links TRBV19 with TRBJ2-5; D is possibly TRBD1 (5 bases). The CDR3 totals 13 residues. Germline CDR1 and CDR2: LNHDA and SQIVND (reference sequence). With 5 bases removed from V and 5 bases from J, the gap between germline ends came to 12 bases. The CDR3 sequence: CASSPSAGETQYF. In DNA form, the CDR3 reads TGTGCCAGTAGTCCTTCGGCAGGGGAGACCCAGTACTTC.

Here the CDR3 reads CASSQAGGRSYEQYF. The CDR3 coding sequence is TGTGCCAGCAGTCAGGCGGGGGGGCGATCTTACGAGCAGTACTTC. The rearrangement links TRBV3-1 (or the pseudogene TRBV3-2) to TRBJ2-7; 9 bases match TRBD2. The CDR3 is 15 amino acids. V shed 6 bases, J shed 4 bases, and the junction held 10 bases outside the gene matches. Germline V CDR1 and CDR2: LGHDT, YNNKEL (reference sequence).

The chain is built from TRBV18 and TRBJ2-1; 10 bases are a match to TRBD2. Trimming cost V 5 bases and J 5 bases; bases outside gene matches: 6. The germline V gene has CDR1 KGHSH and CDR2 LQKENI. This CDR3 comprises 15 residues. The CDR3 nucleotides read TGTGCCAGCTCATCAGGACTAGCGGACAACAATGAGCAGTTCTTC. This translates into CASSSGLADNNEQFF. The full variable domain, rest sourced from reference TRBV18 and TRBJ2-1, is NAGVMQNPRHLVRRRGQEARLRCSPMKGHSHVYWYRQLPEEGLKFMVYLQKENIIDESGMPKERFSAEFPKEGPSILRIQQVVRGDSAAYFCASSSGLADNNEQFFGPGTRLTVL.

V usage is TRBV7-9 and J usage is TRBJ2-1; tentative D call: TRBD2 (6 bases). V was cut by 3 bases and J by 2 bases, with 8 bases left in between. The germline V gene encodes CDR1 SEHNR and CDR2 FQNEAQ (reference sequence). This CDR3 contains 14 residues. CDR3 sequence reads: CASSLPGAYNEQFF. CDR3 in DNA: TGTGCCAGCAGCTTGCCGGGAGCCTACAATGAGCAGTTCTTC.

The chain recombines TRBV7-2 with TRBJ2-5; 8 bases are a match to TRBD1. V dropped 5 bases and J dropped 5; count of bases not matched to a gene: 7. This CDR3 region has 14 residues. CDR1 and CDR2 from the germline V gene are SGHTA and FQGNSA. CDR3 sequence (DNA): TGTGCCAGCAGCCAATCATACAGGGGGGAGACCCAGTACTTC. It specifies CASSQSYRGETQYF.